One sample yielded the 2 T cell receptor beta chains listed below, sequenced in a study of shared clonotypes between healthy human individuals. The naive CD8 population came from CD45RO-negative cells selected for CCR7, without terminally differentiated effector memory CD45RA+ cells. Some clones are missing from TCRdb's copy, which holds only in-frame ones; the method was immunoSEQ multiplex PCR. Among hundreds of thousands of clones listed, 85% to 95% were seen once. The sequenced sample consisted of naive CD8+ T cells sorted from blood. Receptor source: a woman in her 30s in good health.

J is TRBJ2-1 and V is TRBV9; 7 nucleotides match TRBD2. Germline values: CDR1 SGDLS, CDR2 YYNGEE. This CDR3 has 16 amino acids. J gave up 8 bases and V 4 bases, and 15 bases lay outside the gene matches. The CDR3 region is CASSTPTGTNAHEQFF. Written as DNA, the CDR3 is TGTGCCAGCAGCACACCGACCGGGACTAACGCACATGAGCAGTTCTTC.

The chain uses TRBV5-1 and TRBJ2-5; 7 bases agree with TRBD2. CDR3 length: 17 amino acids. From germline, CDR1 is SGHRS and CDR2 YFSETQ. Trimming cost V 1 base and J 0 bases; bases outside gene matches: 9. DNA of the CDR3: TGCGCCAGCAGCTTGATTGGTCTAGCGGTAAACCAAGAGACCCAGTACTTC. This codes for CASSLIGLAVNQETQYF.